These 22 T cell receptor beta chains came from one sample sequenced in a study of early stage breast cancer tumors (dated 2017 in TCRdb). The library was obtained by the immunoSEQ multiplex PCR assay. What TCRdb holds here is the immuneACCESS table cut down to in-frame rearrangements. Part of the clones is not present; checked against another copy, under half of the missing clones reflect an unresolved V gene, and the others are unexplained. The sample has about 72,000 clones on record, around 80% of them singletons. Approximately 3.7% of the sample comes from the top ten. Sequences were obtained from blood. These TCRs come from a person aged 60 to 70 with breast cancer.

This clone was counted once. J is TRBJ2-5 and V is TRBV15; maybe TRBD2 (6 bases). V was pared by 0 bases and J by 6 bases, with 14 bases between. Germline V gene lookup returns CDR1 LNHNV and CDR2 YYDKDF (reference sequence). This CDR3 is 15 amino acids long. Here the CDR3 reads CATSRDNREAKTQYF. The CDR3 DNA reads TGTGCCACCAGCAGAGATAATAGGGAGGCAAAGACCCAGTACTTC. The full variable domain, completed using reference TRBV15 and TRBJ2-5, is DAMVIQNPRYQVTQFGKPVTLSCSQTLNHNVMYWYQQKSSQAPKLLFHYYDKDFNNEADTPDNFQSRRPNTSFCFLDIRSPGLGDTAMYLCATSRDNREAKTQYFGPGTRLLVL.

This chain connects TRBV7-2 to TRBJ2-5, with 10 bases that match TRBD2. Germline values: CDR1 SGHTA, CDR2 FQGNSA. V lost 0 bases, J lost 2 bases, and 3 bases stayed unmatched. There are 16 residues in the CDR3. CDR3 DNA: TGTGCCAGCAGCTTAGCGGTAGCGGGGGGACAAGAGACCCAGTACTTC. It encodes CASSLAVAGGQETQYF. The full variable domain, in which reference TRBV7-2 and TRBJ2-5 provide the parts outside the CDR3, is GAGVSQSPSNKVTEKGKDVELRCDPISGHTALYWYRQSLGQGLEFLIYFQGNSAPDKSGLPSDRFSAERTGGSVSTLTIQRTQQEDSAVYLCASSLAVAGGQETQYFGPGTRLLVL.

This chain uses TRBV5-1 with TRBJ2-3; D possibly matches TRBD1 or TRBD2 (5 bases each). CDR3 length: 16 amino acids. Between the trimmed V and J ends, which lost 0 bases and 0 bases, there was a span of 11 bases. CDR1 and CDR2 (germline): SGHRS, YFSETQ. The DNA for the CDR3 is TGCGCCAGCAGCTTGGCTGGGGGAACTAGCACAGATACGCAGTATTTT. Residues: CASSLAGGTSTDTQYF.

This sequence joins TRBV6-1 and TRBJ2-5; TRBD2 might be the D (6 bases). This CDR3 comprises 14 residues. Germline CDR1 and CDR2: MNHNS and SASEGT. Between the trimmed V and J ends, which lost 8 bases and 5 bases, there was a span of 18 bases. The CDR3 loop reads CASPKNRGRETQYF. In DNA form, the CDR3 reads TGTGCCAGCCCTAAGAATCGGGGGAGGGAGACCCAGTACTTC.

V and J are TRBV4-2 and TRBJ1-3; D not resolved. With 1 base removed from V and 6 bases from J, the gap between germline ends came to 13 bases. The germline gives CDR1 LGHNA, CDR2 YNFKEQ. The length of the CDR3 is 15 residues. The CDR3 region is CASSQGPAMENTIYF. CDR3 coding DNA: TGTGCCAGCAGCCAAGGACCCGCGATGGAAAACACCATATATTTT.

This chain uses TRBV5-6 with TRBJ1-2; TRBD1 aligns across 7 bases. The length of the CDR3 is 14 residues. J gave up 3 bases and V 2 bases, and 4 bases lay outside the gene matches. Germline CDR1 and CDR2: SGHDT and YYEEEE. This chain's CDR3 is CASSLRDSYYGYTF. CDR3 DNA: TGTGCCAGCAGCTTACGGGACAGCTACTATGGCTACACCTTC.

This clone was seen only once. The chain employs TRBV4-3 and TRBJ1-2, with D possibly matching TRBD1 (5 bases). Looked up from germline, CDR1 is LGHNA and CDR2 is YSLEER. This CDR3 has 13 amino acids. Trimming shortened V by 4 bases and J by 8 bases, and 14 bases separated the two germline ends. The DNA for the CDR3 is TGCGCCAGCAGCCCCACTAGGGGATGGGGCTACACCTTC. Translating gives CASSPTRGWGYTF.

The chain combines TRBV27 with TRBJ1-1; D ambiguous. The V end was cut by 3 bases, the J end by 0 bases, with 8 bases between. This CDR3 has 14 residues. Germline lookup yields CDR1 MNHEY and CDR2 SMNVEV (reference sequence). DNA for the CDR3: TGTGCCAGCAGTTTTTATCCCATGAACACTGAAGCTTTCTTT. Amino acids: CASSFYPMNTEAFF.

The J gene is TRBJ2-3, the V gene TRBV5-1; 8 bases agree with TRBD2. Losses at the gene ends were 4 bases for V and 0 bases for J; bases not matched to a gene: 7. CDR3 length equals 16 residues. The V gene's germline CDR1 is SGHRS and CDR2 YFSETQ. CDR3 DNA sequence: TGCGCCAGCAGCGCCGGGGGGGCCCTTAGCACAGATACGCAGTATTTT. Amino acids: CASSAGGALSTDTQYF.

The chain couples TRBV7-3 to TRBJ2-2; 9 bases align to TRBD1. The CDR3 totals 15 residues. The germline CDR1 and CDR2 sequences are SGHTA and FQGTGA. The J segment lost 5 bases and the V segment lost 5 bases, leaving 6 bases of the junction unmatched. For the CDR3, the DNA is TGTGCCAGCAGCCTCGACAGGGGGGGTACCGGGGAGCTGTTTTTT. It is translated as CASSLDRGGTGELFF.

This clone was observed a single time. This chain's CDR3 is CASSQNKGPFGTGELFF. The CDR3 DNA sequence: TGTGCCAGCAGCCAAAATAAAGGTCCTTTTGGCACCGGGGAGCTGTTTTTT. This chain joins TRBV11-2 and TRBJ2-2; D is unresolved. CDR1 and CDR2 (germline): SGHAT, FQNNGV. The CDR3 is made up of 17 amino acids. Trimming shortened V by 5 bases and J by 4 bases, and 20 bases separated the two germline ends.

In this sample, this clone turned up a few times. The chain employs TRBV19 and TRBJ2-4; TRBD2 agrees at 7 bases. Germline lookup yields CDR1 LNHDA and CDR2 SQIVND (reference sequence). J lost 5 bases, V lost 4 bases, and 2 bases had no gene match. The CDR3 sequence is 13 residues long. This CDR3 is CASSSGGENIQYF. For the CDR3, the DNA is TGTGCCAGTAGTAGCGGGGGTGAAAACATTCAGTACTTC.

The chain is built from TRBV11-2 and TRBJ2-5; D is unresolved. Germline V gene data show CDR1 as SGHAT and CDR2 as FQNNGV. CDR3 length: 15 residues. Trimming pared 5 bases from V and 1 base from J, leaving 14 bases between. CDR3: CASSSNLVPQETQYF. The CDR3 DNA reads TGTGCCAGCAGCAGCAATCTAGTGCCCCAAGAGACCCAGTACTTC.

This chain joins TRBV5-6 and TRBJ2-2; a possible D gene is TRBD2 (6 bases). The germline V gene encodes CDR1 SGHDT and CDR2 YYEEEE. Trimming pared 2 bases from V and 5 bases from J, leaving 19 bases between. The CDR3 contains 17 residues. The CDR3 region has the DNA TGTGCCAGCAGCTTACAATGGGGAGGTCAAAAAACCGGGGAGCTGTTTTTT. Its protein is CASSLQWGGQKTGELFF.

The CDR3 here is CASSLSLTSLNTGELFF. CDR3 coding DNA: TGTGCCAGCAGTTTATCCCTGACTAGCCTAAACACCGGGGAGCTGTTTTTT. This sequence joins TRBV27 and TRBJ2-2; 7 bases are shared with TRBD2. Germline assignment: CDR1 MNHEY and CDR2 SMNVEV (reference sequence). The CDR3 loop spans 17 amino acids. Germline trimming cut 0 bases from V and 2 bases from J; bases unmatched to any gene: 6.

The J gene is TRBJ2-1, the V gene TRBV29-1, with 11 bases lining up with TRBD1. V shed 2 bases, J shed 6 bases, and the junction held 3 bases outside the gene matches. There are 14 residues in the CDR3. Germline lookup yields CDR1 SQVTM and CDR2 ANQGSEA. CDR3 residues: CSVERGTGGNEQFF. For the CDR3, the DNA is TGCAGCGTTGAAAGGGGGACAGGGGGCAATGAGCAGTTCTTC.

The chain uses TRBV6-1 and TRBJ2-3; TRBD2 agrees at 8 bases. The junction had 10 bases not matched to a gene; V was cut back by 5 bases and J by 12 bases. The CDR3 runs to 13 residues. Per the germline V gene, CDR1 is MNHNS and CDR2 is SASEGT. The CDR3: CASSTKDGTRQYF. CDR3 DNA: TGTGCCAGCAGTACAAAAGACGGGACTAGACAGTATTTT.

The chain has TRBV27 and TRBJ2-1; D unclear. The CDR3 loop spans 12 amino acids. V gave up 6 bases and J gave up 5 bases, with 8 bases separating them. Germline CDR1 is MNHEY and CDR2 is SMNVEV (reference sequence). This chain's CDR3 is CASSNQNNEQFF. CDR3 nucleotides: TGTGCCAGCAGCAACCAGAACAATGAGCAGTTCTTC.

The chain has TRBV15 and TRBJ2-7, with 11 bases identical to TRBD2. The CDR3 extends over 16 amino acids. From germline, CDR1 is LNHNV and CDR2 YYDKDF (reference sequence). Trimming took 3 bases from V and 2 from J; bases not matched to a gene: 6. The CDR3 spells CATSRGGSGRAYEQYF. The CDR3 nucleotides read TGTGCCACCAGCAGGGGGGGTAGCGGGAGGGCCTACGAGCAGTACTTC.

This clone appeared once. The chain employs TRBV6-6 and TRBJ1-1, with D perhaps TRBD1 (6 bases). The CDR3 consists of 14 residues. CDR1 and CDR2 from the germline V gene are MNHNY and SVGAGI (reference sequence). Trimming took 0 bases from V and 4 from J, leaving 9 bases between them. The CDR3 protein is CASSYSPGVTEAFF. As DNA, the CDR3 is TGTGCCAGCAGTTACTCACCAGGGGTCACTGAAGCTTTCTTT.

There are a few counts of this clone. Other DNA sequences in the same sample also yield this CDR3. The genes are TRBV29-1 and TRBJ2-3; 8 nucleotides match TRBD2. CDR3 length equals 12 residues. The germline gives CDR1 SQVTM, CDR2 ANQGSEA. CDR3 bases: TGCAGTGGGCGGGGGGGCACAGATACGCAGTATTTT. Its translation is CSGRGGTDTQYF.

The CDR3 DNA sequence: TGTGCCAGCAGCGCGGACAGGGGGCGCGAAGAGACCCAGTACTTC. This encodes CASSADRGREETQYF. The V gene is TRBV7-2, the J gene TRBJ2-5; 11 bases are shared with TRBD1. The V gene end was trimmed by 5 bases and the J gene end by 3 bases; junction bases not matched to a gene: 5. The CDR3 covers 15 residues. CDR1 SGHTA and CDR2 FQGNSA come from the germline V gene.